The present T cell receptor (beta chain) was sequenced within a study of control samples from healthy donors and cancer patients. The length of the CDR3 is 12 residues. Trimming shortened V by 7 bases and J by 6 bases, and 11 bases separated the two germline ends. CDR1 KGHDR and CDR2 SFDVKD come from the germline V gene. Measured with immunoSEQ multiplex PCR; TCRdb has only the in-frame clones, and not every one. The table shows over 150,000 clones, with roughly 94% occurring only once. This chain uses TRBV24-1 with TRBJ1-1; the D gene is possibly TRBD1 (5 bases). This receptor was obtained from a young woman in good health. The sequenced sample consisted of blood. CDR3 loop: CATRGPGAEAFF. The CDR3 nucleotides are TGTGCCACCAGAGGTCCGGGGGCTGAAGCTTTCTTT.